The source of this TCR beta chain is a study of T cell responses to AZD1222 COVID-19 vaccine. Broader study findings: Mostly white British, mostly female donors; authors suggested clonal diversity may be underestimated.

A note on this clone: Its antigen remains unidentified.

Sequenced by immunoSEQ multiplex PCR; TCRdb stores in-frame clones only, minus some. The data hold some 100,000 clones, with 88% observed a single time. There are 15 residues in the CDR3. V was clipped by 0 bases and J by 4 bases; unmatched bases: 3. Per germline, CDR1 SGHTA and CDR2 FQGNSA. The sequence was collected from an adult in good health. The sample here was peripheral blood, taken on day 0 of MenACWY control vaccination. This sequence joins TRBV7-2 and TRBJ1-5; 7 bases map to TRBD1. The CDR3: CASSLATGLNQPQHF. The CDR3 DNA sequence: TGTGCCAGCAGCTTAGCGACAGGGCTAAATCAGCCCCAGCATTTT.